This is a list of T cell receptor beta chains from one sample in a study of blood T cells in healthy people across ages. TCRdb fed the 5' RACE reads into MiXCR, producing one record per CDR3 protein. The table has over a million distinct CDR3 sequences, 45% seen once. Sequenced: blood. These TCRs come from a woman aged 55 to 70 in good health. Both conserved end residues are part of each CDR3. The order of the fields is clone size, J gene, D gene, V gene, CDR3 DNA, CDR3 protein. D genes are given only for firm matches. Size values are once, few and many counts, or a class for expanded clones, and some rows have none.

>-|TRBJ2-3|TRBD2|TRBV29-1
TGCAGCGTTGACGTAGCGGGGGGTGGGGATACGCAGTATTTT
CSVDVAGGGDTQYF
>few|TRBJ1-4|TRBD1|TRBV20-1
TGCAGTGCTAGGGGAAACGACAGGGACCCCAACTATGAAAAACTGTTTTTT
CSARGNDRDPNYEKLFF
>few|TRBJ2-7|TRBD1|TRBV7-9
TGTGCCAGCAGCTTAGTGGGACAGGGGAGTTTGCAGTACTTC
CASSLVGQGSLQYF
>-|TRBJ1-1|-|TRBV3-1
TGTGCCAGCAGCCAACAGGCGGGGAACACTGAAGCTTTCTTT
CASSQQAGNTEAFF
>-|TRBJ2-1|TRBD2|TRBV9
TGTACCAGCAGCGTATCTAGCGGGTACAATGAGCAGTTCTTC
CTSSVSSGYNEQFF
>-|TRBJ1-1|-|TRBV19
TGTGCCAGTAGTCTTCCCGGGGACACTGAAGCTTTCTTT
CASSLPGDTEAFF
>-|TRBJ1-5|-|TRBV10-3
TGTGCCATCAGTGGACCAGGGTACAATCAGCCCCAGCATTTT
CAISGPGYNQPQHF
>-|TRBJ2-4|TRBD1|TRBV20-1
TGCAGTGCCAAGACAGGGAGTCAGGCCAAAAACATTCAGTACTTC
CSAKTGSQAKNIQYF
>few|TRBJ1-1|-|TRBV6-2/TRBV6-3
TGTGCCAGCAGTTACCGGACTTCTTCTGGTGAAGCTTTCTTT
CASSYRTSSGEAFF
>-|TRBJ2-2|-|TRBV15
TGTGCCACCAGCAGGATCAGGGTGGGAGACGGGGAGCTGTTTTTT
CATSRIRVGDGELFF
>-|TRBJ2-1|TRBD2|TRBV20-1
TGCAGTGCTAGAGCGGGACTAGCGGACAATGAGCAGTTCTTC
CSARAGLADNEQFF
>-|TRBJ2-7|-|TRBV20-1
TGCAGTGCTAGAGTCCCCGGAATTGGGTACGAGCAGTACTTC
CSARVPGIGYEQYF
>few|TRBJ1-1|-|TRBV3-1
TGTGCCAGCAGCCAAGCTATGAAGATGAGCACTGAAGCTTTCTTT
CASSQAMKMSTEAFF
>-|TRBJ2-3|-|TRBV4-1
TGCGCCAGCAGCCAGCTAGGACTGGTAACAGATACGCAGTATTTT
CASSQLGLVTDTQYF
>-|TRBJ2-7|TRBD2|TRBV5-6
TGTGCCAGCAGCCCGCACCCACTAGCGGGAGGGCCTGCGAGCTCCTACAATGAGCAGTACTTC
CASSPHPLAGGPASSYNEQYF
>-|TRBJ1-2|-|TRBV5-1
TGCGCCAGCAGCTTGAAAAGGGATAATGGCTACACCTTC
CASSLKRDNGYTF
>many|TRBJ2-3|TRBD2|TRBV20-1
TGCAGTGCTGCCCCAGGAGCGGGAGGGAGCACAGATACGCAGTATTTT
CSAAPGAGGSTDTQYF
>-|TRBJ2-1|TRBD2|TRBV6-1
TGTGCCAGCAGTGAGGCGCCGTCGGCGGGAGGGTGGCAGTTCTTC
CASSEAPSAGGWQFF
>few|TRBJ2-5|TRBD1|TRBV20-1
TGCAGTGCTAGAGATCTGGGACAGTCCTTTAAAGAGACCCAGTACTTC
CSARDLGQSFKETQYF
>few|TRBJ2-3|-|TRBV20-1
TGCAGTGCTAGCCAACCTGGGAGGGGGTTCGGCACAGATACGCAGTATTTT
CSASQPGRGFGTDTQYF
>few|TRBJ2-3|-|TRBV18
TGTGCCAGCTCACCCCCCGGGGTCACAGATACGCAGTATTTT
CASSPPGVTDTQYF
>-|TRBJ2-1|-|TRBV20-1
TGCAGTGCTAGAGATCAAAAAAGCTCCTACAATGAGCAGTTCTTC
CSARDQKSSYNEQFF
>-|TRBJ2-7|TRBD1|TRBV29-1
TGCAGCGTGCTAACAGGGGTCGAGCAGTACTTC
CSVLTGVEQYF
>-|TRBJ2-7|-|TRBV13
TGTGCCAGCAGCGCATCCTTTCTAGCGCCCTACGAGCAGTACTTC
CASSASFLAPYEQYF
>-|TRBJ2-1|TRBD1|TRBV5-1
TGCGCCAGCAGCCGGGACAGGGGTAACAATGAGCAGTTCTTC
CASSRDRGNNEQFF
>once|TRBJ2-5|-|TRBV29-1
TGCAGCGTTGTCCAACAGGGAAACCAAGAGACCCAGTACTTC
CSVVQQGNQETQYF
>once|TRBJ1-2|-|TRBV20-1
TGCAGTGCTATGGGTAGGGACTATGGCTACACCTTC
CSAMGRDYGYTF
>-|TRBJ2-5|-|TRBV27
TGTGCCAGCAGTTTGTTGGACAGCCAAGAGACCCAGTACTTC
CASSLLDSQETQYF
>-|TRBJ2-5|TRBD2|TRBV7-9
TGTGCCAGCACCGCGAGCGGGAGGGTTGAGGCCCAGTACTTC
CASTASGRVEAQYF
>-|TRBJ2-3|TRBD2|TRBV6-2/TRBV6-3
TGTGCCAGCAGTTACGGCGGGGGTCCAGATACGCAGTATTTT
CASSYGGGPDTQYF
>-|TRBJ1-5|TRBD1|TRBV27
TGTGCCAGCAGTTTATATACCCCCGGGACAGTCGAGAGGCAGCATTTT
CASSLYTPGTVERQHF
>-|TRBJ2-7|TRBD2|TRBV5-1
TGCGCCAGCAGCTTGGCCGGACTAGCGGGAGGTCCCTCCTACGAGCAGTACTTC
CASSLAGLAGGPSYEQYF
>few|TRBJ2-7|TRBD1|TRBV10-2
TGCGCCAGCAGGGACAGGCGGTACGAGCAGTACTTC
CASRDRRYEQYF
>-|TRBJ1-2|-|TRBV7-9
TGTGCCAGCAGCTCTCGGGACGCCTTCCCTGACTATGGCTACACCTTC
CASSSRDAFPDYGYTF
>-|TRBJ1-1|TRBD1|TRBV6-6
TGTGCCAGCAGCTCCATTCCGGGACAGATCACTGAAGCTTTCTTT
CASSSIPGQITEAFF
>-|TRBJ2-5|-|TRBV2
TGTGCCAGCAGTAGGGGGAGACACCAAGAGACCCAGTACTTC
CASSRGRHQETQYF
>few|TRBJ2-1|TRBD2|TRBV6-5
TGTGCCAGCAGTAAAACTAGCGGTAGCTCCTACAATGAGCAGTTCTTC
CASSKTSGSSYNEQFF
>-|TRBJ2-7|-|TRBV4-1
TGCGCCAGCAGCCAACTACCCAAGGGACGGGGTTACGAGCAGTACTTC
CASSQLPKGRGYEQYF
>-|TRBJ1-5|TRBD1|TRBV20-1
TGCAGTGCTACTGGGACAGGGGCCCAGCCCCAGCATTTT
CSATGTGAQPQHF
>-|TRBJ2-5|-|TRBV11-2
TGTGCCAGCAGCTTTCAGGGATCTATAGAGACCCAGTACTTC
CASSFQGSIETQYF
>once|TRBJ1-5|TRBD1|TRBV6-5
TGTGCCAGCAGTCAGACAGGGTCTTTTAATCAGCCCCAGCATTTT
CASSQTGSFNQPQHF